The 5 T cell receptor beta chains listed next were all sequenced from one sample in a study of blood T cell repertoires in COVID-19. Profiled with immunoSEQ multiplex PCR; TCRdb holds only in-frame clones, not every one. The table lists roughly 380,000 clones, around 84% of them singletons. The material sequenced was peripheral blood. Receptors were obtained from a human donor with acute or convalescent COVID-19. The donor label of this sample is uncertain.

The V call is TRBV30, the J call TRBJ1-1, with 10 bases aligning to TRBD1. CDR1 and CDR2 from the germline V gene are GTSNPN and SVGIG (reference sequence). The CDR3 spans 13 residues. V trimming: 5 bases; J trimming: 3 bases; junction bases outside the gene matches: 3. In DNA form, the CDR3 reads TGTGCCTGGGGGACAGGGGTCTACACTGAAGCTTTCTTT. It yields the protein CAWGTGVYTEAFF.

The chain couples TRBV4-1 to TRBJ2-1; D remains unclear. V was cut by 1 base and J by 0 bases, with 10 bases left in between. CDR1 is MGHRA, CDR2 YSYEKL, per germline. This CDR3 has 16 residues. CDR3 coding DNA: TGCGCCAGCAGCCAAGCACAGCTGAGCTCCTACAATGAGCAGTTCTTC. It translates to CASSQAQLSSYNEQFF.

The rearrangement joins TRBV30 to TRBJ2-1; D is unclear. Germline V CDR1 and CDR2: GTSNPN, SVGIG (reference sequence). The CDR3 covers 14 residues. V shed 4 bases and J shed 4 bases, with 14 bases lying between them. The chain's CDR3 is CAWIRGVRYNEQFF. The CDR3 DNA follows: TGTGCCTGGATTCGAGGAGTTCGGTACAATGAGCAGTTCTTC.

This clone was observed a few times. The V and J genes are TRBV5-1 and TRBJ2-3, with 9 bases lining up with TRBD1. Germline trimming cut 0 bases from V and 2 bases from J; bases unmatched to any gene: 1. The germline V gene encodes CDR1 SGHRS and CDR2 YFSETQ. The CDR3 runs to 15 residues. The CDR3 sequence is CASSLGDRVTDTQYF. The CDR3 coding sequence is TGCGCCAGCAGCTTGGGGGACAGGGTCACAGATACGCAGTATTTT.

This chain uses TRBV30 with TRBJ1-5, with 9 nucleotides matching TRBD1. The ends lost 5 bases at V and 6 bases at J; junction bases unmatched: 5. This CDR3 has 13 amino acids. Germline loops: CDR1 GTSNPN, CDR2 SVGIG (reference sequence). DNA of the CDR3: TGTGCCTGGGCCGGGACAGGGTCTCAGCCCCAGCATTTT. Translation gives CAWAGTGSQPQHF.